Listed below are T cell receptor beta chains from one sample, sequenced in a study of OX40 agonist ivuxolimab in advanced cancers. Sequencing was performed with immunoSEQ multiplex PCR; in TCRdb, only in-frame clones are kept and a portion is missing. The sample has 70,000 to 100,000 clones, 85% to 90% seen once. This sample comprised CD4+ or CD8+ T cells sorted from blood, obtained in a trial of the OX40 agonist ivuxolimab. The receptors were sampled from an adult with an advanced solid tumor such as melanoma, head and neck, liver or kidney cancer. Both conserved end residues are part of each CDR3. The D gene is left open where the match is weak.

14,TRBV28,TRBJ2-5,NA,CASSKRQRQETQYF
14,TRBV5-1,TRBJ1-1,TRBD1,CASTQTGMNTEAFF
13,TRBV7-8,TRBJ2-7,NA,CASSLEMPYEQYF
12,TRBV28,TRBJ2-5,NA,CASSLREETQYF
11,TRBV5-1,TRBJ2-3,NA,CASSFGDTQYF
15,TRBV5-1,TRBJ1-5,TRBD1,CASSHTGGENQPQHF
14,TRBV2,TRBJ1-3,NA,CASSLQGAGNTIYF
15,TRBV10-3,TRBJ2-5,TRBD2,CAISETREVAETQYF
13,TRBV7-9,TRBJ1-2,TRBD1,CASSFGDRYGYTF
14,TRBV11-3,TRBJ2-3,NA,CASSFVRATDTQYF
13,TRBV2,TRBJ1-2,TRBD1,CASSGQANYGYTF
13,TRBV11-1,TRBJ1-1,NA,CASSHGGNTEAFF
15,TRBV18,TRBJ2-7,TRBD1,CASSPRGQGPARWNF
15,TRBV9,TRBJ1-2,NA,CASSVGTSSNYGYTF
15,TRBV29-1,TRBJ2-3,NA,CSVEGQGLGTDTQYF
15,TRBV6-5,TRBJ1-1,NA,CASSYSLGVNTEAFF
18,TRBV5-1,TRBJ2-1,TRBD2,CASSLLATTSGSYNEQFF
16,TRBV13,TRBJ2-1,TRBD2,CASSGYLAGSRNEQFF
16,TRBV4-1,TRBJ2-6,NA,CASSQEEGSGANVLTF
16,TRBV6-6,TRBJ1-1,TRBD1,CASRSDREIVHTEAFF
14,TRBV12-5,TRBJ2-1,TRBD1,CASGLGTGGREQFF
14,TRBV2,TRBJ2-2,NA,CASALEIDTGELFF
15,TRBV4-1,TRBJ2-7,NA,CASSPRGQGVWEQYF
13,TRBV19,TRBJ1-1,NA,CASSAWPGAEAFF
15,TRBV27,TRBJ1-5,NA,CASSLSGGGFLPQHF